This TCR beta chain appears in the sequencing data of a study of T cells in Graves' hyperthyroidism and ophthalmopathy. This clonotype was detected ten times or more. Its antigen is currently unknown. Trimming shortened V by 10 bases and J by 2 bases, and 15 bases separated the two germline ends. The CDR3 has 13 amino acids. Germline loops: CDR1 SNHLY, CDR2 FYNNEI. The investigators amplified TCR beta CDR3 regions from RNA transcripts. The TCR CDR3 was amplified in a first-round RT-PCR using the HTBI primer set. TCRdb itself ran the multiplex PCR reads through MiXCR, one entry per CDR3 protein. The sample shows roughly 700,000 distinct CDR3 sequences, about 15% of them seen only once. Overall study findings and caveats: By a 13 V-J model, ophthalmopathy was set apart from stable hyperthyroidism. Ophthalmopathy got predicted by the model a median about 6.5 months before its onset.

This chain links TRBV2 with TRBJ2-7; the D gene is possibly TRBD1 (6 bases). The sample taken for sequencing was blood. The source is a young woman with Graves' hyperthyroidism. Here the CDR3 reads CATKQGAAYEQYF. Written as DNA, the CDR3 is TGTGCCACCAAACAGGGCGCGGCCTACGAGCAGTACTTC. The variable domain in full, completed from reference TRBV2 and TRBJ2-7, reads EPEVTQTPSHQVTQMGQEVILRCVPISNHLYFYWYRQILGQKVEFLVSFYNNEISEKSEIFDDQFSVERPDGSNFTLKIRSTKLEDSAMYFCATKQGAAYEQYFGPGTRLTVT.